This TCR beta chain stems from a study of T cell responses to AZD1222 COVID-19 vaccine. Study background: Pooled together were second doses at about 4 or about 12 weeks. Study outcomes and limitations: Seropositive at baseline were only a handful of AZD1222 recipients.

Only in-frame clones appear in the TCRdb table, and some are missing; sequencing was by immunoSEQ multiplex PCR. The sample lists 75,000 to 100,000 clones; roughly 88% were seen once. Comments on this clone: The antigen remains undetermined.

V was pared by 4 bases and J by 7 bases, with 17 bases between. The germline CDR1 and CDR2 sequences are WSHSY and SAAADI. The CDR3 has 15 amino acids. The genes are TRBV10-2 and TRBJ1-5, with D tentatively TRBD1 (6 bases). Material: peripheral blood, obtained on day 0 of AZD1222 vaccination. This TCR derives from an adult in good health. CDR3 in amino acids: CASSADRPSRQPQHF. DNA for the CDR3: TGCGCCAGCAGTGCAGACAGGCCTTCGAGACAGCCCCAGCATTTT.